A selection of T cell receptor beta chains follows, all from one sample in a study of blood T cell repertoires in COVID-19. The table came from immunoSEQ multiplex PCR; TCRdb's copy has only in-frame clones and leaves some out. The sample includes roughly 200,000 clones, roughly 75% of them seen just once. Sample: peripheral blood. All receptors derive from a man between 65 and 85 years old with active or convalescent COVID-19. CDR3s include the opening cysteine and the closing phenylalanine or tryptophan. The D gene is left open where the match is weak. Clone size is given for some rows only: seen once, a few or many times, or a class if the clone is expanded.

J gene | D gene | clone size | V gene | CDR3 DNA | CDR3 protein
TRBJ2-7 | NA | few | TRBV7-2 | TGTGCCAGCAGCTTATGGGGACAAGTACAATACGAGCAGTACTTC | CASSLWGQVQYEQYF
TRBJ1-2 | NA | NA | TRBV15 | TGTGCCACCAGCAGAGTCTTCGCCTCCGGTACGGGGGTTGCCTATGGCTACACCTTC | CATSRVFASGTGVAYGYTF
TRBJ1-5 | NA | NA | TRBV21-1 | TGTGCCAGCCGCTATCCCGGGACAGGAAGATATAGCAATCAGCCCCAGCATTTT | CASRYPGTGRYSNQPQHF
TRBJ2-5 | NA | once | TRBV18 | TGTGCCAGCTCACCACTGGGGGCTACGGCGGAGACCCAGTACTTC | CASSPLGATAETQYF
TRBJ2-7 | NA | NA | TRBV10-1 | TGCGCCAGCAGTGATAGTAGGGGCTCCTACGAGCAGTACTTC | CASSDSRGSYEQYF
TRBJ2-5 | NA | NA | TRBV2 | TGTGCCAGCATGAAGTTTAGCAGTACAGAGACCCAGTACTTC | CASMKFSSTETQYF
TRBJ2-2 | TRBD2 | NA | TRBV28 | TGTGCCGGACAAGCGGGAGCATACACCGGGGAGCTGTTTTTT | CAGQAGAYTGELFF
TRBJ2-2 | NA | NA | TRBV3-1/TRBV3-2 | TGTGCCAGCAGCCCCTCGAGACTCTACACCGGGGAGCTGTTTTTT | CASSPSRLYTGELFF
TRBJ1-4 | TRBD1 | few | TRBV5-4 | TGTGCCAGCAGCTCTTCCGGACAGGGGGCGGATGAAAAACTGTTTTTT | CASSSSGQGADEKLFF
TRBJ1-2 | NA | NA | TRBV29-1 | TGCAGCGCCCGTGAGGGAGAGTACTATGGCTACACCTTC | CSAREGEYYGYTF
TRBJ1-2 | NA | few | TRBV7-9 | TGTGCCAGCAGCTTCTCAGGGGACGGCTACACCTTC | CASSFSGDGYTF
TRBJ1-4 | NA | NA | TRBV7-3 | TGTGCCAGCAGCTCCCCCTTAACAGGATCAACTAATGAAAAACTGTTTTTT | CASSSPLTGSTNEKLFF
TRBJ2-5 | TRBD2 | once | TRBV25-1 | TGTGCCAGCAGTCGCGGGGGGGCTATTAAAGAGACCCAGTACTTC | CASSRGGAIKETQYF
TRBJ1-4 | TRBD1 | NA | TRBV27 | TGTGCCAGCAGTTTCACAGGGGCCCTTAATGAAAAACTGTTTTTT | CASSFTGALNEKLFF
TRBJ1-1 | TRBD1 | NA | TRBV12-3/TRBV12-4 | TGTGCCAGCAAGACCGGGACAGACACTGAAGCTTTCTTT | CASKTGTDTEAFF
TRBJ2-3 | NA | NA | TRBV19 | TGTGCCAGTAGTAAGCGGGCTAGCACAGATACGCAGTATTTT | CASSKRASTDTQYF
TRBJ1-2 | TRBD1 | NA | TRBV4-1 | TGCGCCAGCGGGGACAGGGCTCGCGGGTATGGCTACACCTTC | CASGDRARGYGYTF
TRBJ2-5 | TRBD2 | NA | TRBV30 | TGTGCCGGGGGGGGGACTAGCGGGACCGGGGAGACCCAGTACTTC | CAGGGTSGTGETQYF
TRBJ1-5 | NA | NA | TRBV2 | TGTGCCAGCAGTGTGGAGGGTGGCAATCAGCCCCAGCATTTT | CASSVEGGNQPQHF
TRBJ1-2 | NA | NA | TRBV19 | TGTGCCAGTAGTACTACCCTCGGAGGTGGAGATGGCTACACCTTC | CASSTTLGGGDGYTF
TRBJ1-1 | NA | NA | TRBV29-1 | TGCAGCGTTAGGGGTTTACTGAACACTGAAGCTTTCTTT | CSVRGLLNTEAFF
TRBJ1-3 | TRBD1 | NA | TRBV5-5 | TGTGCCAGCAGCTTTATTACAGGGGAAGCTGGAAACACCATATATTTT | CASSFITGEAGNTIYF
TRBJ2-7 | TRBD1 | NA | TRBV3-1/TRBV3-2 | TGTGCCAGCAGCCTCAGCGGGACAGGGGGCGGCGAGCAGTACTTC | CASSLSGTGGGEQYF
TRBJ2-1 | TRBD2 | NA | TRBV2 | TGTGCCAGCAGTGAGTTGCGGGAGCACTGGCAGTTCTTC | CASSELREHWQFF
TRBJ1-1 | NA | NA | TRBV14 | TGTGCCAGCAGCCGAAAGACAGGCGGTGTCCCTGAAGCTTTCTTT | CASSRKTGGVPEAFF
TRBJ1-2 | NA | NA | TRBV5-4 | TGTGCCAGCAGCCCCAACTGGGGGGATGGCTACACCTTC | CASSPNWGDGYTF
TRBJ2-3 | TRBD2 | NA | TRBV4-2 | TGTGCCAGCAGCCAGGAGACTAGCGTGAGCACAGATACGCAGTATTTT | CASSQETSVSTDTQYF
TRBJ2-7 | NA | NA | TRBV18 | TGTGCCAGCTCACAAGACAGGACCTACGAGCAGTACTTC | CASSQDRTYEQYF
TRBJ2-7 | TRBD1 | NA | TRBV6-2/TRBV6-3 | TGTGCCAGCAGCCTGACAGGGGTCCCCTCCTACGAGCAGTACTTC | CASSLTGVPSYEQYF
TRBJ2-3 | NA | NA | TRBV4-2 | TGTGCCAGCAGCCAAGAACTAGCTCACACAGATACGCAGTATTTT | CASSQELAHTDTQYF
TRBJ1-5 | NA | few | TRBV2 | TGTGCCAGCAGCTCTTCAGGGGCTCAGCCCCAGCATTTT | CASSSSGAQPQHF
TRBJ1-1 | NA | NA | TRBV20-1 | TGCAGTGCTAGTTCCCACCAGGGGTTGTATAATGAAGCTTTCTTT | CSASSHQGLYNEAFF
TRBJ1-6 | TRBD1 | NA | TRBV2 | TGTGCCAGCAGTTTGACAGGGAAGGATTCACCCCTCCACTTT | CASSLTGKDSPLHF
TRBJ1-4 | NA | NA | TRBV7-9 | TGTGCCAGCAGCGTCTTAGGAGGGGAAAAACTGTTTTTT | CASSVLGGEKLFF
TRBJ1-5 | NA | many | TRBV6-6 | TGTGCCAGCAGTCCGACAGGAGAAGGCAATCAGCCCCAGCATTTT | CASSPTGEGNQPQHF
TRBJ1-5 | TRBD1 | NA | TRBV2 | TGTGCCAGCAGCGGGACAGGAGGGGATCAGCCCCAGCATTTT | CASSGTGGDQPQHF
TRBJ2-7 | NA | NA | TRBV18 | TGTGCCAGCTCCCAGGACAGCTACGAGCAGTACTTC | CASSQDSYEQYF
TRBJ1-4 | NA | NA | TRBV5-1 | TGCGCCAGCAGCCAGGGTGCCGATCTAAGGGGTGAAAAACTGTTTTTT | CASSQGADLRGEKLFF
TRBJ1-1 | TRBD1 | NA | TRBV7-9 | TGTGCCAGCAGCCCACAGGGGGCTTCTGGCACTGAAGCTTTCTTT | CASSPQGASGTEAFF
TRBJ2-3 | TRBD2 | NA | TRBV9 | TGTGCCAGCAGCGCTTCGGGACTAGCGGGGGTCGGAGATACGCAGTATTTT | CASSASGLAGVGDTQYF
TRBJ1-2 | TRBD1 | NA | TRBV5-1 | TGCGCCAGCAGCTCGACAGGGGTTGGTGGCTACACCTTC | CASSSTGVGGYTF
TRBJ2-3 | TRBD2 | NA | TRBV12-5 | TGTGCTAGTGCCTTAGCGGGAGTAGCAGATACGCAGTATTTT | CASALAGVADTQYF
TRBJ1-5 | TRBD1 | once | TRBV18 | TGTGCCAGCTCACAAGGGACAGGGACGGATCAGCCCCAGCATTTT | CASSQGTGTDQPQHF
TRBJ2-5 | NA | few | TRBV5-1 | TGCGCCAGCAGCTTGGCGCAGCGGTATGAGACCCAGTACTTC | CASSLAQRYETQYF
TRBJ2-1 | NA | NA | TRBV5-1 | TGCGCCAGCAGCTTGGGGAGCACGGACAATGAGCAGTTCTTC | CASSLGSTDNEQFF
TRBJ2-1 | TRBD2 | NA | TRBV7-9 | TGTGCCAGCCGGACTAGCGGGGGGTACAATGAGCAGTTCTTC | CASRTSGGYNEQFF
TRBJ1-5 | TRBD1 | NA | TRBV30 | TGTGCCTGGAGTGTACAGGGGGCCGTTAATCAGCCCCAGCATTTT | CAWSVQGAVNQPQHF
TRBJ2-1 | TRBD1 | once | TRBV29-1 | TGCAGCGTTCATGAGGACAGGGGATCCTACAATGAGCAGTTCTTC | CSVHEDRGSYNEQFF
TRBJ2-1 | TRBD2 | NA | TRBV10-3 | TGTGCCGTTAGCGGGAGGGCCGGGGAGGATGAGCAGTTCTTC | CAVSGRAGEDEQFF
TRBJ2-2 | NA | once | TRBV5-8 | TGTGCCAGCAGCCGAGGAACGAACACCGGGGAGCTGTTTTTT | CASSRGTNTGELFF
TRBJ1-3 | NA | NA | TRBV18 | TGTGCCAGCTCACCACCGGGGAATGAGGGTGGAAACACCATATATTTT | CASSPPGNEGGNTIYF
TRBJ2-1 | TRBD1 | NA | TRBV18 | TGTGCCAGCTCCCCAGGGACAGGGGACTACAATGAGCAGTTCTTC | CASSPGTGDYNEQFF
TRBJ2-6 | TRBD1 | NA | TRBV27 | TGTGCCAGCAGGTTACAGGGGGCTGGGGCCAACGTCCTGACTTTC | CASRLQGAGANVLTF
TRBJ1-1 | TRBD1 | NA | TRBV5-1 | TGCGCCAGCAGCGAGGACAGGGGTTGGACTGAAGCTTTCTTT | CASSEDRGWTEAFF
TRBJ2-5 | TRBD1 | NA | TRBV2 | TGTGCCAGCAGTTCCGTCCAGGGGGTTGGAGAGACCCAGTACTTC | CASSSVQGVGETQYF